This T cell receptor beta chain was identified in a study of CD8+ T cells in alopecia areata. Deletions cut 7 bases from V and 8 bases from J, with 15 bases between. CDR3 length: 12 amino acids. From germline, CDR1 is SQVTM and CDR2 ANQGSEA. Study-level findings and limits: The study found higher clonality in lesional than normal scalp, especially in alopecia totalis/universalis. Scalp sample data also include resident alphabeta T cells from normal skin.

The sequencing template was cDNA reverse transcribed from extracted RNA. Repertoires were generated with immunoSEQ multiplex PCR, while TCRdb's copy carries only in-frame clones and drops some. This table holds roughly 150,000 clones, about 60% found once. Researchers picked out CD4+ and CD8+ T cells from PBMCs by sorting. Concerning this clone: Antigen unknown.

This TCR came from a human donor in good health. This chain links TRBV29-1 with TRBJ2-1; D is perhaps TRBD1 (6 bases). Source material: CD4+ T cells sorted from blood. This CDR3 reads CSGGQGYYEQFF. DNA of the CDR3: TGCAGCGGGGGGCAGGGGTATTATGAGCAGTTCTTC.